These 11 T cell receptor beta chains share one sample of origin, sequenced in a study of control samples from healthy donors and cancer patients. The method was immunoSEQ multiplex PCR; TCRdb's version includes in-frame clones alone and lacks a portion of them. The sample consists of roughly 76,000 clones, roughly 93% of them appearing once. The sample consisted of PBMCs. The source of these receptors is a woman aged 40 to 49 with lung cancer.

The V gene is TRBV4-1, the J gene TRBJ1-5; D is perhaps TRBD1 (5 bases). Germline CDR1 and CDR2: MGHRA and YSYEKL. CDR3 size: 19 residues. V gave up 1 base and J gave up 0 bases, with 19 bases separating them. In nucleotides, the CDR3 is TGCGCCAGCAGCCAAGGGGGGTTGGGCCCAGTCTCTAGCAATCAGCCCCAGCATTTT. This gives the protein CASSQGGLGPVSSNQPQHF.

This clone showed up just once. The chain joins TRBV6-5 to TRBJ1-4, with 7 bases identical to TRBD1. The V gene end was trimmed by 9 bases and the J gene end by 7 bases; junction bases not matched to a gene: 8. In germline, CDR1 is MNHEY, CDR2 SVGAGI. This CDR3 is built from 13 residues. CDR3 nucleotide sequence: TGTGCCAGTCTTAGACAGGGTGTTGAAAAACTGTTTTTT. It is translated as CASLRQGVEKLFF.

The chain links TRBV27 to TRBJ1-1, with D possibly matching TRBD1 (6 bases). CDR1 is MNHEY, CDR2 SMNVEV, per germline (reference sequence). Trimming cost V 8 bases and J 3 bases, with 16 bases left between them. The CDR3 is 14 residues long. The CDR3 region is CASLKLQGYTEAFF. For the CDR3, the DNA is TGTGCCAGCCTAAAATTACAGGGTTACACTGAAGCTTTCTTT.

Points on this clone: At one boundary the junction diverges from the germline segment, which might be a read error. This chain uses TRBV28 with TRBJ1-1; D gene unclear. Germline V gene lookup returns CDR1 MDHEN and CDR2 SYDVKM. The CDR3 has 13 residues. In DNA form, the CDR3 reads TGTGCCAGCAGTCTGGATCCGATCACTGGAGCTTTCTTT. Its translation is CASSLDPITGAFF.

The chain couples TRBV4-1 to TRBJ2-5; 8 positions agree with TRBD1. J was trimmed by 7 bases and V by 2 bases; bases with no gene match: 12. The CDR3 has 16 amino acids. Germline lookup yields CDR1 MGHRA and CDR2 YSYEKL. CDR3 protein: CASSQHPDRGWGTQYF. The CDR3 nucleotides are TGCGCCAGCAGCCAACACCCTGACAGGGGATGGGGGACCCAGTACTTC.

Here the CDR3 DNA reads TGTGCCAGCAGTTACGGGGGCGGGGGAAACTACGAGCAGTACTTC. This encodes CASSYGGGGNYEQYF. The rearrangement uses TRBV7-2 and TRBJ2-7, with D perhaps TRBD2 (7 bases). V lost 6 bases, J lost 3 bases, and 18 bases lay in between. The CDR3 covers 15 residues. The germline gives CDR1 SGHTA, CDR2 FQGNSA.

V usage is TRBV18 and J usage is TRBJ2-7; 9 bases agree with TRBD2. Germline CDR1 reads KGHSH; CDR2 reads LQKENI. This CDR3 has 15 residues. Trimming at V came to 2 bases and at J to 3 bases, leaving 5 bases not matched to a gene. CDR3 amino acids: CASSPALAGDYEQYF. As DNA, the CDR3 is TGTGCCAGCTCACCAGCGTTAGCGGGGGACTACGAGCAGTACTTC.

The chain has TRBV29-1 and TRBJ1-5, with D possibly TRBD1 on 6 matching bases. Germline V gene data show CDR1 as SQVTM and CDR2 as ANQGSEA. The V gene lost 6 bases and the J gene lost 3 bases, with 12 bases spanning the gap. The length of the CDR3 is 13 residues. CDR3 in amino acids: CSVAGTLNQPQHF. The CDR3 DNA sequence: TGCAGCGTAGCCGGGACACTCAATCAGCCCCAGCATTTT.

This rearrangement joins TRBV4-1 to TRBJ1-5; D is perhaps TRBD1 (5 bases). The CDR3 spans 13 residues. Trimming cost V 4 bases and J 9 bases, with 13 bases left between them. CDR1 and CDR2 (germline): MGHRA, YSYEKL. CDR3 DNA: TGCGCCAGCAGCCCCCAAGGGGCCCGGCCCCAGCATTTT. This codes for CASSPQGARPQHF.

This chain connects TRBV7-9 to TRBJ1-2; D remains ambiguous. Germline-derived CDR1 and CDR2 are SEHNR and FQNEAQ (reference sequence). V dropped 0 bases and J dropped 6 bases, with 8 bases sitting between them. The length of the CDR3 is 13 residues. The CDR3 sequence: CASSLAALNGYTF. CDR3 nucleotide sequence: TGTGCCAGCAGCTTAGCCGCCCTTAATGGCTACACCTTC. Variable domain in full (rest from reference TRBV7-9 and TRBJ1-2): DTGVSQNPRHKITKRGQNVTFRCDPISEHNRLYWYRQTLGQGPEFLTYFQNEAQLEKSRLLSDRFSAERPKGSFSTLEIQRTEQGDSAMYLCASSLAALNGYTFGSGTRLTVV.

The rearrangement links TRBV2 to TRBJ2-5, with 8 nucleotides matching TRBD2. Germline CDR1 reads SNHLY; CDR2 reads FYNNEI. The CDR3 consists of 15 residues. V lost 3 bases, J lost 2 bases, and 5 bases stayed unmatched. The chain's CDR3 is CASSDVAGFQETQYF. CDR3 DNA: TGTGCCAGCAGTGACGTAGCGGGGTTTCAAGAGACCCAGTACTTC.